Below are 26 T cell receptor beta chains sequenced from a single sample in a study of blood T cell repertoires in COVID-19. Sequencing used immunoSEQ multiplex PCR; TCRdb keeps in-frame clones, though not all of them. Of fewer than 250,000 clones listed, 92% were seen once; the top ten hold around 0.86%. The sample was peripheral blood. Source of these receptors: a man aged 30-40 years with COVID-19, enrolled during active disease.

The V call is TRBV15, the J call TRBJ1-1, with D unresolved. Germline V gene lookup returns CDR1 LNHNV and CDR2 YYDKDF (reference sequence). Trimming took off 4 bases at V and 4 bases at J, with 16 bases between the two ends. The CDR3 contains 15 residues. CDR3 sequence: CATSTQTRRVTEAFF. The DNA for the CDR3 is TGTGCCACCAGCACCCAAACCAGGAGGGTCACTGAAGCTTTCTTT. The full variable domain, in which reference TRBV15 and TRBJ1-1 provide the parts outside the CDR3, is DAMVIQNPRYQVTQFGKPVTLSCSQTLNHNVMYWYQQKSSQAPKLLFHYYDKDFNNEADTPDNFQSRRPNTSFCFLDIRSPGLGDTAMYLCATSTQTRRVTEAFFGQGTRLTVV.

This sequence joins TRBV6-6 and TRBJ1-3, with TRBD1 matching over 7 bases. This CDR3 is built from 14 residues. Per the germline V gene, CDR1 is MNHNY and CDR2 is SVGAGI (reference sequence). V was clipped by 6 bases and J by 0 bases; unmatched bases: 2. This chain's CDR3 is CASRDRTSGNTIYF. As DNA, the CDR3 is TGTGCCAGCAGGGACAGGACCTCTGGAAACACCATATATTTT.

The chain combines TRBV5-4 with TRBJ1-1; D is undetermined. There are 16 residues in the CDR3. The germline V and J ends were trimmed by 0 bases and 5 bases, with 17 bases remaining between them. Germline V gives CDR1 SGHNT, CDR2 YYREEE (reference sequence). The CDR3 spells CASSLEVGGSKTEAFF. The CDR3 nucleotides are TGTGCCAGCAGCTTGGAGGTCGGAGGGAGTAAAACTGAAGCTTTCTTT.

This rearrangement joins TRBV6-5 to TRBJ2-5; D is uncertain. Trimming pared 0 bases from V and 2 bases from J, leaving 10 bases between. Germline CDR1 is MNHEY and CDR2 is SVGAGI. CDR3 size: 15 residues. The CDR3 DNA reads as TGTGCCAGCAGTTACTCAGGAGCTACTCAAGAGACCCAGTACTTC. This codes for CASSYSGATQETQYF.

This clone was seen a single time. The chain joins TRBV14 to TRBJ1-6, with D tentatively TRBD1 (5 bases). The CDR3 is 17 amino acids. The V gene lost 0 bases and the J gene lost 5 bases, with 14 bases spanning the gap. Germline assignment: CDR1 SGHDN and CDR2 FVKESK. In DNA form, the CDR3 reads TGTGCCAGCAGCCAAGATCGGGGGGGGGTCGATAATTCACCCCTCCACTTT. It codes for CASSQDRGGVDNSPLHF.

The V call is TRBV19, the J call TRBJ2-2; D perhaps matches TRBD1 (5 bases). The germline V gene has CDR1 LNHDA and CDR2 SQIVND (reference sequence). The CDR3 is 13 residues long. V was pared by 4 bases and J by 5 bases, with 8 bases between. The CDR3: CASSRPGTGELFF. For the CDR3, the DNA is TGTGCCAGTAGTAGACCAGGGACCGGGGAGCTGTTTTTT.

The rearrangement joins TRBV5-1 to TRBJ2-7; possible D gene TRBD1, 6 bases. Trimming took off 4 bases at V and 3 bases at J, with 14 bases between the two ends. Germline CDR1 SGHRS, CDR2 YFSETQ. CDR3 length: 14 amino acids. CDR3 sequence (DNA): TGCGCCAGCAGCCCAGGGGACAATTACTACGAGCAGTACTTC. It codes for CASSPGDNYYEQYF. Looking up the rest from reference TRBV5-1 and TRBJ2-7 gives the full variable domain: KAGVTQTPRYLIKTRGQQVTLSCSPISGHRSVSWYQQTPGQGLQFLFEYFSETQRNKGNFPGRFSGRQFSNSRSEMNVSTLELGDSALYLCASSPGDNYYEQYFGPGTRLTVT.

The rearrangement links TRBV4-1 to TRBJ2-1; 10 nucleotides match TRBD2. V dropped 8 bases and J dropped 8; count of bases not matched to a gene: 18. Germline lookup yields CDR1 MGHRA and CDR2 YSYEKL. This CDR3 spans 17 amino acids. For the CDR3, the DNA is TGCGCCAGCGCGGAGGGGTCTAGCGGGGGTTCAGTTTATGAGCAGTTCTTC. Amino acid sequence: CASAEGSSGGSVYEQFF.

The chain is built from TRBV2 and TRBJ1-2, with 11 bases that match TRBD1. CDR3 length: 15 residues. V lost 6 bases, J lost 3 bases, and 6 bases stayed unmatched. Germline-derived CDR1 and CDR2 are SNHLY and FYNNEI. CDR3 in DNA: TGTGCCAGCAGCCCGAGGACAGGGGGCGACTATGGCTACACCTTC. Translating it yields CASSPRTGGDYGYTF.

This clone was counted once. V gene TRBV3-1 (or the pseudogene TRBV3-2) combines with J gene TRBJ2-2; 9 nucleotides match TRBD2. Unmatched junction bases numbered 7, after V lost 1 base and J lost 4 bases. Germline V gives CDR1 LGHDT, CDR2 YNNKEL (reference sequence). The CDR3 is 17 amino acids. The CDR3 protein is CASSQASGGFGTGELFF. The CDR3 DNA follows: TGTGCCAGCAGCCAAGCCAGCGGGGGGTTTGGCACCGGGGAGCTGTTTTTT.

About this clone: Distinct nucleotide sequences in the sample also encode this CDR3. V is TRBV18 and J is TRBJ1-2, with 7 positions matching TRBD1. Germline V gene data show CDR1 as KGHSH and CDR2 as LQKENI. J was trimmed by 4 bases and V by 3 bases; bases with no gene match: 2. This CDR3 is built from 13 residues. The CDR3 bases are TGTGCCAGCTCACCGGACAGGAGCTATGGCTACACCTTC. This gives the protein CASSPDRSYGYTF.

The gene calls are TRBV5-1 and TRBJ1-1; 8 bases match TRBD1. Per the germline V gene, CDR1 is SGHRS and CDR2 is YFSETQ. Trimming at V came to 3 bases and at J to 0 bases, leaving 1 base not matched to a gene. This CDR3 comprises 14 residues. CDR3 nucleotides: TGCGCCAGCAGCTGGACAGGGATGAACACTGAAGCTTTCTTT. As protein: CASSWTGMNTEAFF.

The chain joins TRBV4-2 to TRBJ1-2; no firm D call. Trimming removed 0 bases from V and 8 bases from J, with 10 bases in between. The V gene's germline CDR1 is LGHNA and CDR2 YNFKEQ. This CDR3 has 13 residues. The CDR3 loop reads CASSQDQVQGYTF. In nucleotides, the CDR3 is TGTGCCAGCAGCCAAGATCAAGTACAGGGCTACACCTTC.

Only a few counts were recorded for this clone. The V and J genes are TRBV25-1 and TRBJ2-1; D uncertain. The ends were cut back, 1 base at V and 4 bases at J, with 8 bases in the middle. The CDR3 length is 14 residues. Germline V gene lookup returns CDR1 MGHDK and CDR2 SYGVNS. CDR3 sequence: CASSESGRYNEQFF. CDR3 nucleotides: TGTGCCAGCAGTGAATCAGGCAGGTACAATGAGCAGTTCTTC.

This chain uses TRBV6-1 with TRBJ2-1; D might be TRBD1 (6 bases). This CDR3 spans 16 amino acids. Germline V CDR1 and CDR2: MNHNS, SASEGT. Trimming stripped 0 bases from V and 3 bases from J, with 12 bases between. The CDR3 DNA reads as TGTGCCAGCAGTGAAGCCTGGACAGTAGGCTACAATGAGCAGTTCTTC. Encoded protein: CASSEAWTVGYNEQFF.

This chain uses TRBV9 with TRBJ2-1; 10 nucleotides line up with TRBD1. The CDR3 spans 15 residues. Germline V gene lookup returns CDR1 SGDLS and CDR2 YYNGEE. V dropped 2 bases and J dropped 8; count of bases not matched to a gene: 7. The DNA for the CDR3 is TGTGCCAGCAGCGTCACGGGACAGGGGTTCGATGAGCAGTTCTTC. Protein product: CASSVTGQGFDEQFF.

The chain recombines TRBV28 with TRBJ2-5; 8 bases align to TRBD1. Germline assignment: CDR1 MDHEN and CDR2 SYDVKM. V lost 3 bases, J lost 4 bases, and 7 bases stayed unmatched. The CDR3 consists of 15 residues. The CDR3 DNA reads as TGTGCCAGCAGTTTTCCCGGACAGGGTTCAGAGACCCAGTACTTC. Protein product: CASSFPGQGSETQYF.

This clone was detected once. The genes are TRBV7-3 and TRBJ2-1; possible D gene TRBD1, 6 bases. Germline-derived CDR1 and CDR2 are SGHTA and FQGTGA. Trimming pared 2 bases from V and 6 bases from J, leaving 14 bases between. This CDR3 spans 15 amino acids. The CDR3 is CASSLGARGGNEQFF. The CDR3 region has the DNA TGTGCCAGCAGCTTAGGGGCCCGAGGGGGCAATGAGCAGTTCTTC.

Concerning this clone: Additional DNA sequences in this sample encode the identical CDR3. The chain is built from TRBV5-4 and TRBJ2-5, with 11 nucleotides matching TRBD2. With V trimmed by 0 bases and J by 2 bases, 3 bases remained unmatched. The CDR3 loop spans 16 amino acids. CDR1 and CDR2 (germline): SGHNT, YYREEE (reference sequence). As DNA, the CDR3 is TGTGCCAGCAGCTTGGGGCTAGCGGGGGGTCAAGAGACCCAGTACTTC. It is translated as CASSLGLAGGQETQYF.

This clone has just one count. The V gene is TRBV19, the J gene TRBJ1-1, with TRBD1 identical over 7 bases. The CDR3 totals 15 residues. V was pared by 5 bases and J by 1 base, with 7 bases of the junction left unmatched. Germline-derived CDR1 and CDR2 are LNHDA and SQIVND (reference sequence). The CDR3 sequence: CASSAPGTANTEAFF. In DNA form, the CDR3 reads TGTGCCAGTAGTGCCCCCGGGACAGCGAACACTGAAGCTTTCTTT. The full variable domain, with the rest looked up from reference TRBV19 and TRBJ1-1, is DGGITQSPKYLFRKEGQNVTLSCEQNLNHDAMYWYRQDPGQGLRLIYYSQIVNDFQKGDIAEGYSVSREKKESFPLTVTSAQKNPTAFYLCASSAPGTANTEAFFGQGTRLTVV.

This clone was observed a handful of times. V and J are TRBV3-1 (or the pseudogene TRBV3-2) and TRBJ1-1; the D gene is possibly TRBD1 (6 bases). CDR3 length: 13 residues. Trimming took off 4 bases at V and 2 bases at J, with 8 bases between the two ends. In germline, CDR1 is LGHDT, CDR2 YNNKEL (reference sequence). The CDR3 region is CASSRRGNTEAFF. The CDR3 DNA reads TGTGCCAGCAGCCGCAGGGGTAACACTGAAGCTTTCTTT.

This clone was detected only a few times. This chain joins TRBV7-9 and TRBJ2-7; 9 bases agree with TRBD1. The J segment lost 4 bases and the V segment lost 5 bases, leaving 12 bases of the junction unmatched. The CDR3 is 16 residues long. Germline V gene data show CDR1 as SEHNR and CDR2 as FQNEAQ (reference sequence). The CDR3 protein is CASSPAGDRVWYEQYF. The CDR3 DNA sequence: TGTGCCAGCAGCCCGGCTGGGGACAGGGTTTGGTACGAGCAGTACTTC.

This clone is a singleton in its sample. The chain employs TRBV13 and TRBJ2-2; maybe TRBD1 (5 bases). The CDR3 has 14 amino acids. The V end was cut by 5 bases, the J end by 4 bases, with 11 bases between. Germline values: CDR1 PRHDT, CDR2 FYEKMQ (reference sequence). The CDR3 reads CASSPRQITGELFF. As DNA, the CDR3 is TGTGCCAGCAGCCCCAGACAGATCACCGGGGAGCTGTTTTTT. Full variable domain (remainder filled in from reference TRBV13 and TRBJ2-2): AAGVIQSPRHLIKEKRETATLKCYPIPRHDTVYWYQQGPGQDPQFLISFYEKMQSDKGSIPDRFSAQQFSDYHSELNMSSLELGDSALYFCASSPRQITGELFFGEGSRLTVL.

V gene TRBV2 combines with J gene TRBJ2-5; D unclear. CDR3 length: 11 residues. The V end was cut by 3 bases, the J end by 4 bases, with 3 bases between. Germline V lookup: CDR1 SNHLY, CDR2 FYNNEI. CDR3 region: CASSERETQYF. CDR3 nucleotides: TGTGCCAGCAGTGAGCGAGAGACCCAGTACTTC.

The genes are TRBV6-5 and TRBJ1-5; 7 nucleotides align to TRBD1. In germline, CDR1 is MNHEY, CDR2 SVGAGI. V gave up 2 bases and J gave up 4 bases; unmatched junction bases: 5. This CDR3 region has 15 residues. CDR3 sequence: CASSYTGQLNQPQHF. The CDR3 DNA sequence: TGTGCCAGCAGTTACACGGGACAGCTAAATCAGCCCCAGCATTTT.

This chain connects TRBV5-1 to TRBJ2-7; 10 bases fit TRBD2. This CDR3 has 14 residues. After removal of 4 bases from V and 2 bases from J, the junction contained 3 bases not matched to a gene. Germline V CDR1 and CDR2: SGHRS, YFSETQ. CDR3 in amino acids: CASSTSGGAYEQYF. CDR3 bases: TGCGCCAGCAGCACAAGCGGGGGGGCCTACGAGCAGTACTTC.